The 9 T cell receptor beta chains below were found in one sample sequenced in a study of T cell repertoires in cytomegalovirus infection. Each CDR3 protein gets one entry after TCRdb re-called the reads with MiXCR. The table records roughly 760,000 distinct CDR3 sequences, about a third of them present only once. Source material: PBMCs. These receptors originate from a human donor in good health (CMV status not recorded). Some clones in this sample may be carry-over from other donors' samples.

This clonotype was seen a few times. CDR3 sequence (DNA): TGTGCCAGCAGCTCGGGACAGGGGCCCACATGGGATACGCAGTATTTT. This translates into CASSSGQGPTWDTQYF. The chain is built from TRBV5-6 and TRBJ2-3; 10 bases fit TRBD1. This CDR3 spans 16 amino acids. Germline-derived CDR1 and CDR2 are SGHDT and YYEEEE. V shed 3 bases and J 6 bases; nucleotides not matched to a gene: 10.

This chain connects TRBV20-1 to TRBJ1-6; TRBD1 agrees at 8 bases. The CDR3 extends over 15 amino acids. V lost 6 bases to trimming and J lost 10 bases; unmatched junction nucleotides: 14. Germline V gene data show CDR1 as DFQATT and CDR2 as SNEGSKA (reference sequence). The CDR3 nucleotides read TGCAGTGCGCCGACCGGGACAGGCGGCAACTCACCCCTCCACTTT. Amino acid sequence: CSAPTGTGGNSPLHF.

J is TRBJ2-2 and V is TRBV28, with 9 bases matching TRBD2. J lost 5 bases, V lost 5 bases, and 9 bases had no gene match. Germline CDR1 and CDR2: MDHEN and SYDVKM. CDR3 length: 16 residues. CDR3 amino acids: CASSTLGLAWTGELFF. The CDR3 region has the DNA TGTGCCAGCAGTACCCTTGGACTAGCGTGGACCGGGGAGCTGTTTTTT.

Only a few counts were recorded for this clonotype. The V and J genes are TRBV7-6 and TRBJ2-7; 12 positions agree with TRBD2. The CDR3 spans 15 residues. After removal of 7 bases from V and 4 bases from J, the junction contained 8 bases not matched to a gene. Germline V gene data show CDR1 as SGHVS and CDR2 as FNYEAQ. The CDR3 coding sequence is TGTGCCAGCACCCCCCCACTAGCGGGAGGTTACGAGCAGTACTTC. Translated: CASTPPLAGGYEQYF.

This clonotype was found many times. V and J are TRBV12-3 or TRBV12-4 and TRBJ1-1; D might be TRBD1 (5 bases). Trimming stripped 5 bases from V and 1 base from J, with 14 bases between. CDR3 length equals 15 residues. CDR3 residues: CASSPPGRRNTEAFF. The DNA for the CDR3 is TGTGCCAGCAGTCCTCCGGGACGGCGGAACACTGAAGCTTTCTTT.

This clonotype was detected many times. The rearrangement joins TRBV7-2 to TRBJ2-3; D gene ambiguous. The CDR3 loop spans 16 amino acids. Germline CDR1 and CDR2: SGHTA and FQGNSA. Trimming took 5 bases from V and 1 from J, leaving 16 bases between them. The CDR3 protein is CASSPAVVLGTDTQYF. The CDR3 DNA reads as TGTGCCAGCAGCCCAGCAGTGGTGCTAGGCACAGATACGCAGTATTTT. Based on the CDR3 plus reference TRBV7-2 and TRBJ2-3, the full variable domain is GAGVSQSPSNKVTEKGKDVELRCDPISGHTALYWYRQSLGQGLEFLIYFQGNSAPDKSGLPSDRFSAERTGGSVSTLTIQRTQQEDSAVYLCASSPAVVLGTDTQYFGPGTRLTVL.

This clonotype was picked up many times. The gene calls are TRBV4-1 and TRBJ1-1, with D maybe TRBD1 (6 bases). From germline, CDR1 is MGHRA and CDR2 YSYEKL. CDR3 length: 14 amino acids. V was shortened by 2 bases and J by 7 bases, with 14 bases between the two germline ends. CDR3 region: CASSQIGQRLEAFF. CDR3 nucleotide sequence: TGCGCCAGCAGCCAAATAGGACAGCGCCTTGAAGCTTTCTTT.

The rearrangement uses TRBV20-1 and TRBJ1-4; 7 bases fit TRBD1. This CDR3 comprises 15 residues. CDR1 is DFQATT and CDR2 is SNEGSKA in the germline V gene (reference sequence). V shed 4 bases, J shed 0 bases, and the junction held 5 bases outside the gene matches. The CDR3 is CSANPGGSTNEKLFF. For the CDR3, the DNA is TGCAGTGCTAATCCAGGGGGATCAACTAATGAAAAACTGTTTTTT.

Comments on this clonotype: The CDR3 end shows no conserved phenylalanine or tryptophan, and so a read error is likely. The chain employs TRBV7-4 and TRBJ1-2, with 10 nucleotides matching TRBD1. The germline V gene has CDR1 SGHVT and CDR2 SQSDAQ. There are 17 residues in the CDR3. J was trimmed by 2 bases and V by 5 bases; bases with no gene match: 11. For the CDR3, the DNA is TGTGCCAGCAGCGACCGGGACAGGGGACTCTTCAACTATGGCTACACCTTA. This gives the protein CASSDRDRGLFNYGYTL.